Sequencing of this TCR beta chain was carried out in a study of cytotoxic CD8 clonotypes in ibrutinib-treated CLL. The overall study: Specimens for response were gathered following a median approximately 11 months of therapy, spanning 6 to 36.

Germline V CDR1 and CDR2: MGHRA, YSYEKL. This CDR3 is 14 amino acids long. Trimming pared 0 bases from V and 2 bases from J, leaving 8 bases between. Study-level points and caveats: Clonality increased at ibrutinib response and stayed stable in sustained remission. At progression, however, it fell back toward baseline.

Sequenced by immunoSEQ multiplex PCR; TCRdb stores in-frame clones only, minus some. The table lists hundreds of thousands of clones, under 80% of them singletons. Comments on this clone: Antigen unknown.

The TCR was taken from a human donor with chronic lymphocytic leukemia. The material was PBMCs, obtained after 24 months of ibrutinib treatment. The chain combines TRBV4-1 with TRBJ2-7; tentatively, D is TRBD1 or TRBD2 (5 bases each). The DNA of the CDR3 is TGCGCCAGCAGCCAAGATCCGGGACCCTACGAGCAGTACTTC. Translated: CASSQDPGPYEQYF.